The clone carrying this TCR beta chain has only one observation. The sample comes from a study of blood T cell repertoires in COVID-19. Background on the study: Some COVID-19 samples were acute and others convalescent; all came from the United States, Italy and Spain.

The germline gives CDR1 SGHNT, CDR2 YYREEE (reference sequence). The CDR3 has 16 residues. Trimming removed 3 bases from V and 9 bases from J; junction bases left unmatched: 10. Profiled with immunoSEQ multiplex PCR; TCRdb holds only in-frame clones, not every one. The table lists almost 350,000 clones, 88% of them singletons, with 1% in the top ten. A COVID-19 case had been met by exposed participants during the 2 weeks before study entry. Specimen: PBMCs or T cells enriched from blood (not recorded which). The chain recombines TRBV5-4 with TRBJ2-1; TRBD2 matches 12 bases. This TCR derives from a woman between 25 and 40 years old who had been exposed to COVID-19. Written as DNA, the CDR3 is TGTGCCAGCAGCTCCCCCCTAGCGGGAGGGTCGGGTGAGCAGTTCTTC. Translation: CASSSPLAGGSGEQFF.